This TCR beta chain was documented in a study of CD8+ T cells in alopecia areata. Of note for this clone: Its specificity is unknown.

CDR1 is SGHTA and CDR2 is FQGNSA in the germline V gene. The V and J ends lost 4 bases and 1 base respectively, with 7 bases between them. CDR3 length: 13 amino acids. Points from the study as a whole: Lesional scalp, especially alopecia totalis/universalis, showed higher clonality than normal scalp.

Extraction and reverse transcription of RNA yielded cDNA as the sequencing template. Method: immunoSEQ multiplex PCR; TCRdb's copy keeps in-frame clones and lacks some. The sample carries about 200,000 clones, 50% to 60% recorded once. This TCR came from a human donor with alopecia areata. The J gene is TRBJ1-1, the V gene TRBV7-2; D gene uncertain. The sample was CD4+ T cells sorted from blood, taken at week 0. DNA for the CDR3: TGTGCCAGCAGCTCTCAGGAGAACACTGAAGCTTTCTTT. Translating it yields CASSSQENTEAFF.